A selection of T cell receptor beta chains follows, all from one sample in a study of sequential checkpoint blockade in melanoma. Clones were sequenced by immunoSEQ multiplex PCR, and TCRdb holds only the in-frame ones, with some missing. The top ten hold approximately 20% of the sample, which has 6,000 to 9,000 clones, approximately 30% seen once. The sample in question was tumor tissue (inferred from file names), obtained from a patient given nivolumab and ipilimumab in sequence. These receptors were obtained from a human donor with melanoma. CDR3s include the opening cysteine and the closing phenylalanine or tryptophan. D genes are given only for firm matches. Size tells how often a clone was seen (once, few, many) or the class of an expanded clone, and some rows leave it out.

>TRBV30|-|TRBJ2-7|-
TGTGCCTGGAGTGTACTCGGGACTGAGCAGTACTTC
CAWSVLGTEQYF
>TRBV27|few|TRBJ2-5|-
TGTGCCAGCAGCCCAAGGAAATCTCAAGAGACCCAGTACTTC
CASSPRKSQETQYF
>TRBV11-3|-|TRBJ1-3|TRBD1
TGTGCCAGCAGCCCATGGGACAGGCCCGCCTCTGGAAACACCATATATTTT
CASSPWDRPASGNTIYF
>TRBV11-3|-|TRBJ2-7|-
TGTGCCAGCAGCTTAGGTTCCGGCGTCCTCCGATACGCCGAGCAGTACTTC
CASSLGSGVLRYAEQYF
>TRBV15|few|TRBJ2-2|-
TGTGCCACCAGCAGTTATACAGGGAACACCGGGGAGCTGTTTTTT
CATSSYTGNTGELFF
>TRBV11-3|few|TRBJ2-2|-
TGTGCCAGCAGCTTGGAGTCAGGGTGGGGGAGAATGGCCGGGGAGCTGTTTTTT
CASSLESGWGRMAGELFF
>TRBV29-1|medium-sized|TRBJ2-1|-
TGCAGCGTTGTTCCGGTGGACTATGAGCAGTTCTTC
CSVVPVDYEQFF
>TRBV11-3|few|TRBJ2-5|TRBD2
TGTGCCAGCAGCTTAGGCGCAGCGGGACACCAAGAGACCCAGTACTTC
CASSLGAAGHQETQYF
>TRBV15|-|TRBJ1-5|-
TGTGCCACCAGCAGGGGACCAGGGTCCAATCAGCCCCAGCATTTT
CATSRGPGSNQPQHF
>TRBV18|-|TRBJ2-2|-
TGTGCCAGCTCACCCAGCGCCGGGGAGCTGTTTTTT
CASSPSAGELFF
>TRBV19|once|TRBJ1-1|TRBD1
TGTGCCAGTAGTACCTCACGGACAGGGTGGAACGAAGCTTTCTTT
CASSTSRTGWNEAFF
>TRBV4-1|medium-sized|TRBJ1-5|-
TGCGCCAGCAGCCAAGATACAGGGAGGAGTCAGCCCCAGCATTTT
CASSQDTGRSQPQHF
>TRBV23-1|-|TRBJ1-5|-
TGCGCCAGCAGTCAACGACTCAAGAATCAGCCCCAGCATTTT
CASSQRLKNQPQHF